Listed here are 4 T cell receptor beta chains from one sample, sequenced in a study of human T cells and chemical hapten exposure. Total RNA was isolated from whole blood that had not been fractionated. TCRdb analysed the 5' RACE reads with MiXCR anew, one entry per CDR3 protein. Of approximately 140,000 distinct CDR3 sequences listed, around 4.1% are singletons. These TCRs come from a female donor in good health.

The CDR3 DNA reads TGTGCCAGCAGCGTAGGGGCCAGGTCCTATTCACCCCTCCACTTT. Translated: CASSVGARSYSPLHF. The chain uses TRBV9 and TRBJ1-6; unclear D gene. Germline lookup yields CDR1 SGDLS and CDR2 YYNGEE. V was clipped by 0 bases and J by 8 bases, with 12 bases between them. CDR3 length: 15 amino acids.

The chain couples TRBV3-1 to TRBJ2-1, with 9 bases fitting TRBD1. There are 14 residues in the CDR3. Germline assignment: CDR1 LGHDT and CDR2 YNNKEL (reference sequence). V dropped 1 base and J dropped 10; count of bases not matched to a gene: 5. The DNA of the CDR3 is TGTGCCAGCAGCCAAGTGACAGGGGGGGACGAGCAGTTCTTC. Translating gives CASSQVTGGDEQFF.

This clonotype was seen many times. The chain carries TRBV11-1 and TRBJ2-1; unclear D gene. V was trimmed by 5 bases and J by 4 bases, leaving 3 bases between them. The CDR3 has 11 residues. Looked up from germline, CDR1 is SGHAT and CDR2 is FQDESV (reference sequence). The CDR3 loop is CASSPYNEQFF. DNA of the CDR3: TGTGCCAGCAGCCCGTACAATGAGCAGTTCTTC.

This clonotype was detected many times. This chain links TRBV6-5 with TRBJ1-3; the D is unclear. The V gene lost 3 bases and the J gene lost 2 bases, with 8 bases spanning the gap. CDR3 size: 14 residues. Germline-derived CDR1 and CDR2 are MNHEY and SVGAGI. The CDR3 protein is CASSYRTAGNTIYF. CDR3 in DNA: TGTGCCAGCAGTTATCGGACTGCTGGAAACACCATATATTTT.